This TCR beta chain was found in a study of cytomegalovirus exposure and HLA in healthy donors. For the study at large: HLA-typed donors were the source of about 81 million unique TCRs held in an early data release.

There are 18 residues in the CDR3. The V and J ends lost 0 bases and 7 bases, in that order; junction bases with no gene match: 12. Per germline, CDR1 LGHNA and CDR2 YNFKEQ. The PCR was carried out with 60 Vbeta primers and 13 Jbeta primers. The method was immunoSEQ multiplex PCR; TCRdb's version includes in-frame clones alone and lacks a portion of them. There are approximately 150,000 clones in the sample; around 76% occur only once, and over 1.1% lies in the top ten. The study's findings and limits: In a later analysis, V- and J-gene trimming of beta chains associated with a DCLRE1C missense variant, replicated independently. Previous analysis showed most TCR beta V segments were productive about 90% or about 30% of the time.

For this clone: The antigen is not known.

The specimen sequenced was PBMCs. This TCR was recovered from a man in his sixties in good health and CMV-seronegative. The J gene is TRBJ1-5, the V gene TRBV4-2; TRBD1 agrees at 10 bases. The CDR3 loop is CASSQEGTGDFVGQPQHF. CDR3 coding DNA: TGTGCCAGCAGCCAAGAAGGGACAGGGGATTTCGTTGGACAGCCCCAGCATTTT.